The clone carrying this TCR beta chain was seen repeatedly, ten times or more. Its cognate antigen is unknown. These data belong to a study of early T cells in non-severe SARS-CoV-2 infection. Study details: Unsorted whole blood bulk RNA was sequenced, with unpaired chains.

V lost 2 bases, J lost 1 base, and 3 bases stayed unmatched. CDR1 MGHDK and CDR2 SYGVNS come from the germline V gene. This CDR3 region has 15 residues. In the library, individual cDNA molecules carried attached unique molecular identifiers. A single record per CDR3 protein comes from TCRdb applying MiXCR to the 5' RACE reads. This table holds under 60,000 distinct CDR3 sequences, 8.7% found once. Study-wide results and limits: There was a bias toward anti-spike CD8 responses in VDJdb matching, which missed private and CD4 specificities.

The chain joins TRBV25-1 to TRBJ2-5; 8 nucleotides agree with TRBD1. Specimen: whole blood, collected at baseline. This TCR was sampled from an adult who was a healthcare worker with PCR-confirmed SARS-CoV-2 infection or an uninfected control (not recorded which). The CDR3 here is CASSEHRGAQETQYF. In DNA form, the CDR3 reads TGTGCCAGCAGTGAACACAGGGGGGCCCAAGAGACCCAGTACTTC.